The rows below give T cell receptor beta chains drawn from one sample of a study of identical twins. MiXCR, run by TCRdb on the 5' RACE reads, gives a single entry per CDR3 protein. In the table there are under 250,000 distinct CDR3 sequences, roughly a tenth of which are singletons. The sequenced material came from memory (CD45RO+) T cells sorted from blood. The receptor set was obtained from a woman under 30 in good health. CDR3s include the opening cysteine and the closing phenylalanine or tryptophan. A D gene is named only where the DNA matches it firmly. A clone size is listed for some rows: how often the clone was seen (once, few, many), or a class if it is expanded.

j_gene	d_gene	abundance	v_gene	CDR3nt	CDR3aa
TRBJ2-2	-	-	TRBV20-1	TGCAGTGCTAGACCTCCGGGACACAACACCGGGGAGCTGTTTTTT	CSARPPGHNTGELFF
TRBJ2-2	TRBD1	many	TRBV12-3/TRBV12-4	TGTGCCAGCTGGGACAGGGCCCACCAAACCGGGGAGCTGTTTTTT	CASWDRAHQTGELFF
TRBJ2-3	-	-	TRBV5-1	TGCGCCAGCAGCTTGAGGACGGCTGACACAGATACGCAGTATTTT	CASSLRTADTDTQYF
TRBJ2-5	TRBD2	-	TRBV6-5	TGTGCCAGCAGTTCCTCCCGGTCCAGCGGGGATCAAGAGACCCAGTACTTC	CASSSSRSSGDQETQYF
TRBJ2-2	TRBD2	-	TRBV11-3	TGTGCCAGCAGCTTGTCCAACGCAGTTAGCGGGCGAAACACCGGGGAGCTGTTTTTT	CASSLSNAVSGRNTGELFF
TRBJ1-2	-	many	TRBV20-1	TGCAGTGCTAGAGGATGGGAAACTCTTAACTATGGCTACACCTTC	CSARGWETLNYGYTF
TRBJ1-4	-	few	TRBV6-2/TRBV6-3	TGTGCCAGCAGCAACCGCAGGGCCGAAAAACTGTTTTTT	CASSNRRAEKLFF
TRBJ1-6	-	few	TRBV5-5	TGTGCCAGCAGGCGTCGCGCGGATAATTCACCCCTCCACTTT	CASRRRADNSPLHF
TRBJ2-1	TRBD2	-	TRBV2	TGTGCCAGCAGTCGACTAGCGGGAGGGATAAGTGGGCAGTTCTTC	CASSRLAGGISGQFF
TRBJ2-7	TRBD2	many	TRBV11-2	TGTGCCAGCAGCTGGACGGGACTAGCGGGAGGGAGGAGCTCCTACGAGCAGTACTTC	CASSWTGLAGGRSSYEQYF